This TCR beta chain was recorded in a study of CD8 T cells in ankylosing spondylitis. This clonotype has more than one count but fewer than ten. Its cognate antigen is unknown. TCRdb analysed the 5' RACE reads with MiXCR anew, one entry per CDR3 protein. The sample holds almost 400,000 distinct CDR3 sequences, around 20% seen once. Germline CDR1 SQVTM, CDR2 ANQGSEA. The CDR3 covers 16 residues. Trimming cost V 6 bases and J 5 bases; bases outside gene matches: 7. The study, taken as a whole, reports: Seemingly distinctive of ankylosing spondylitis blood was a TCR beta motif formed by eight highly homologous variants.

The sequence came from a male donor with ankylosing spondylitis. The source material was blood, either unsorted or a sorted T cell fraction (not recorded which). V gene TRBV29-1 combines with J gene TRBJ2-2, with 15 bases that match TRBD2. The chain's CDR3 is CSVPGLAGGRTGELFF. DNA for the CDR3: TGCAGCGTCCCGGGACTAGCGGGAGGTCGGACCGGGGAGCTGTTTTTT.